This T cell receptor (beta chain) was obtained from a study of blood T cell repertoires in COVID-19. Across the whole study: COVID-19 samples collected from the United States, Italy and Spain covered acute and convalescent phases.

This CDR3 is built from 15 residues. CDR1 is SGHNT, CDR2 YYREEE, per germline (reference sequence). V was cut by 4 bases and J by 4 bases, with 14 bases left in between. In the authors' workflow: Estimated nucleated cell counts came from reference gene primer amplification. Method: immunoSEQ multiplex PCR; TCRdb's copy keeps in-frame clones and lacks some. That table furnishes V, J and clone size, whereas the DNA furnished D and trimming. Seen here are just under 350,000 clones, around 91% observed once, and the top ten hold 3% to 4%. The TCR originated in a woman between 18 and 30 years old who had recovered from COVID-19. This chain joins TRBV5-4 and TRBJ2-2, with a weak D call TRBD1 (6 bases). The sample taken for sequencing was peripheral blood. The CDR3 DNA sequence: TGTGCCAGCAGCCCGGTCGGACAGCCCACCGGGGAGCTGTTTTTT. Translated: CASSPVGQPTGELFF.